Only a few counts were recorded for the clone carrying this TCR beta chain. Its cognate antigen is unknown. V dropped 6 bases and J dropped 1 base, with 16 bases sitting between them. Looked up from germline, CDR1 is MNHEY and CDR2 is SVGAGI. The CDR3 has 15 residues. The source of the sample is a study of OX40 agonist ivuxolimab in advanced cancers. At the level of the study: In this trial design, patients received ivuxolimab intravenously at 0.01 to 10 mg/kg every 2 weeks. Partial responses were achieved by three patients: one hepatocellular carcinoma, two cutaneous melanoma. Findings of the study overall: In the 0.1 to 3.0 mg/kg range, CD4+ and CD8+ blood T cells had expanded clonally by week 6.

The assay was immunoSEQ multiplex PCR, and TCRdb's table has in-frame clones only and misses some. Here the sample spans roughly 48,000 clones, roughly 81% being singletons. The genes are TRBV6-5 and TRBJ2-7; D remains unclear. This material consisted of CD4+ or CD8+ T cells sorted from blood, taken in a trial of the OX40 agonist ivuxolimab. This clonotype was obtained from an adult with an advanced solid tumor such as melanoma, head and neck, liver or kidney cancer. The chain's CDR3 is CASRVEVGASYEQYF. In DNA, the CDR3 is TGTGCCAGCAGGGTTGAGGTGGGCGCGTCCTACGAGCAGTACTTC.